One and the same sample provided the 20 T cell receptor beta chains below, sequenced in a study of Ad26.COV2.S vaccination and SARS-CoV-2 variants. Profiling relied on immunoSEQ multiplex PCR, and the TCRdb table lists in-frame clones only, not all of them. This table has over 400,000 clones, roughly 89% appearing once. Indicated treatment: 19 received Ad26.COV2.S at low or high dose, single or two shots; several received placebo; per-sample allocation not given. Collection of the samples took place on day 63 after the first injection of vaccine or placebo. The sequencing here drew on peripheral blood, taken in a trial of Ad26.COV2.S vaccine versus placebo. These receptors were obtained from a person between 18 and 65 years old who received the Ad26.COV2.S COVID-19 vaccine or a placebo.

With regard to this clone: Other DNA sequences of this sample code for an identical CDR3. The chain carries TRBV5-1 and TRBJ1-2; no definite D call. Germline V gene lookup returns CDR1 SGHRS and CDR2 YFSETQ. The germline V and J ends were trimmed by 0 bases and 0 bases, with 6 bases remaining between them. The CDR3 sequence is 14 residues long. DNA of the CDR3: TGCGCCAGCAGCTTGGACGGGACTAACTATGGCTACACCTTC. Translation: CASSLDGTNYGYTF.

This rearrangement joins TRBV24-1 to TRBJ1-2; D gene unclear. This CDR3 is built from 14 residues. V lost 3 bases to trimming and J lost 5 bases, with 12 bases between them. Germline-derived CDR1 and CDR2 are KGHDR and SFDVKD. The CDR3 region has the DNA TGTGCCACCAGTGATGCGTCGACTGAGTATGGCTACACCTTC. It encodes CATSDASTEYGYTF.

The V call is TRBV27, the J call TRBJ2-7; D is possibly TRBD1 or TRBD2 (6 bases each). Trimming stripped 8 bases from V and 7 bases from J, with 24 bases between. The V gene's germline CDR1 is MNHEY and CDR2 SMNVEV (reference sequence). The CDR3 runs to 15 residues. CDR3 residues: CASGGGRKRGEEQYF. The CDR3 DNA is TGTGCCAGCGGAGGCGGCCGGAAGAGGGGGGAAGAGCAGTACTTC.

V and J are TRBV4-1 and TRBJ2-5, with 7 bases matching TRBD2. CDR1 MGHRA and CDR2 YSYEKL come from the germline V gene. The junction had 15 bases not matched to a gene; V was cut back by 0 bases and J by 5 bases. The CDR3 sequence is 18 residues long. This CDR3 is CASSQEGLRGGEKETQYF. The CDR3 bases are TGCGCCAGCAGCCAAGAAGGCCTCCGGGGAGGGGAGAAGGAGACCCAGTACTTC.

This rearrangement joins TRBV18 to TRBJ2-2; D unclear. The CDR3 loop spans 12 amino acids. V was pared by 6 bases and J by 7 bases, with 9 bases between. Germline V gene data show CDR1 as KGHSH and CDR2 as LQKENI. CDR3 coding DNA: TGTGCCAGCTCCCTGGCGGACGGGGAGCTGTTTTTT. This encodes CASSLADGELFF.

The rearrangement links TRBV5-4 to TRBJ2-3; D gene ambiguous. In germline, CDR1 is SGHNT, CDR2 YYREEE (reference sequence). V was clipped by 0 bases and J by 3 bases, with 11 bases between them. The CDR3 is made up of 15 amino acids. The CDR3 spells CASSLGVSWTDTQYF. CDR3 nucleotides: TGTGCCAGCAGCTTGGGGGTTTCGTGGACAGATACGCAGTATTTT.

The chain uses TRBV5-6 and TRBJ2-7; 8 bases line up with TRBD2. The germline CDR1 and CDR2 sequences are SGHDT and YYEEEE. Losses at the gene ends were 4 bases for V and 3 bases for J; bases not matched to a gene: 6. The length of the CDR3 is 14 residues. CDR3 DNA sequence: TGTGCCAGCAGCCGCGGGGGGCCGAGCTACGAGCAGTACTTC. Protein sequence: CASSRGGPSYEQYF.

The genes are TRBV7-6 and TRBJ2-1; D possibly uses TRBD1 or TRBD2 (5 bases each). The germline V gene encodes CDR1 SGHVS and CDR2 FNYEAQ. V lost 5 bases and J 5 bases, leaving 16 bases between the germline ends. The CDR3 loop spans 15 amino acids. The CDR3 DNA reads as TGTGCCAGCAGCCCTTATTCCGGGACGCACAATGAGCAGTTCTTC. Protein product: CASSPYSGTHNEQFF.

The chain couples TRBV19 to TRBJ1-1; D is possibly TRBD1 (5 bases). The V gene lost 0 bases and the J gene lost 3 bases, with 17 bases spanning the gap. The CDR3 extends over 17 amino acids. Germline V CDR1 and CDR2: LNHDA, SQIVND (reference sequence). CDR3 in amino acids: CASSIDRGSGGYTEAFF. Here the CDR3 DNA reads TGTGCCAGTAGTATAGATCGAGGGTCCGGGGGGTACACTGAAGCTTTCTTT.

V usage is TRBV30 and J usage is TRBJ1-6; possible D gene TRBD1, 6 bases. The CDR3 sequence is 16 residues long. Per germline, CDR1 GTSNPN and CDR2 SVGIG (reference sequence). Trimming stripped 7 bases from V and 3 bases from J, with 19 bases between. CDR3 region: CAFRRSGGLYNSPLHF. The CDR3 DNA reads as TGTGCCTTCCGCCGTTCCGGGGGCCTCTATAATTCACCCCTCCACTTT.

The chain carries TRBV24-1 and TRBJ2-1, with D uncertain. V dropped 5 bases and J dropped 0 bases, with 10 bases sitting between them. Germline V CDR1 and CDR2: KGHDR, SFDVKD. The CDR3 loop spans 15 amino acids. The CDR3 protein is CATSASTLSYNEQFF. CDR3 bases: TGTGCCACCAGTGCGAGTACCCTCTCCTACAATGAGCAGTTCTTC.

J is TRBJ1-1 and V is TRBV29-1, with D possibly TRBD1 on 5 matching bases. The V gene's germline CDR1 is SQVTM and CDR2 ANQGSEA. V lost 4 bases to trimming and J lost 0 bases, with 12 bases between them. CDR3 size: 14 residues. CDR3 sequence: CSVGRGRMNTEAFF. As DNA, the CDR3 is TGCAGCGTTGGACGGGGGAGAATGAACACTGAAGCTTTCTTT.

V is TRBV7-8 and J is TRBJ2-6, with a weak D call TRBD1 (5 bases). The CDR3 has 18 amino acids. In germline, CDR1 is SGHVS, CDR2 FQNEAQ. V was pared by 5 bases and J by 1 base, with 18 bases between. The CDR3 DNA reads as TGTGCCAGCAGCCCGAAGCCAGGGTTGGGGTCTGGGGCCAACGTCCTGACTTTC. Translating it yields CASSPKPGLGSGANVLTF.

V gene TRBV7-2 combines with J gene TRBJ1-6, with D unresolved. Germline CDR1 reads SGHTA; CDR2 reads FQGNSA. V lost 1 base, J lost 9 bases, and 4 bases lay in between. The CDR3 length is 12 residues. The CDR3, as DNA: TGTGCCAGCAGCTTAGACGTTTCACCCCTCCACTTT. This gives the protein CASSLDVSPLHF.

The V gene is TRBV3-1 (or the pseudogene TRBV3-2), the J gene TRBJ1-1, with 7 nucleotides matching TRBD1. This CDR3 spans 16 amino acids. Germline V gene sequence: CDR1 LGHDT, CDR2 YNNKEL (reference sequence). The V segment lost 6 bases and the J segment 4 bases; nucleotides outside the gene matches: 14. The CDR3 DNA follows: TGTGCCAGCAGGCATTCAGGGGGGCTCCGGGGCACTGAAGCTTTCTTT. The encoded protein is CASRHSGGLRGTEAFF.

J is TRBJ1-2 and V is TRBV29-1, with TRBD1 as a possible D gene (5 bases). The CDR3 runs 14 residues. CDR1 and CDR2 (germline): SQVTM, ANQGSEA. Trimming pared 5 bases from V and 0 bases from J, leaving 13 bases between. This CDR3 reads CSVLGDGANYGYTF. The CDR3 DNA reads TGCAGCGTTTTAGGGGACGGCGCTAACTATGGCTACACCTTC.

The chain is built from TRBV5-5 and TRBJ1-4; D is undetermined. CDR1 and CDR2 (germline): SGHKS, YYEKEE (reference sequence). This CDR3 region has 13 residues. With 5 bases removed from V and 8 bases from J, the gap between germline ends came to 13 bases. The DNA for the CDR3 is TGTGCCAGCAGAAGGGATGTCGTAGAAAAACTGTTTTTT. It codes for CASRRDVVEKLFF.

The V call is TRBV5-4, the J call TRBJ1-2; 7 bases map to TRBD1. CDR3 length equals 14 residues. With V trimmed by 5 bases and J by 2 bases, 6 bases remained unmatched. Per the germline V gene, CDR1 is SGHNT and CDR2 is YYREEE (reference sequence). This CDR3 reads CASSVDRANYGYTF. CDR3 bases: TGTGCCAGCAGTGTCGACAGGGCAAACTATGGCTACACCTTC.

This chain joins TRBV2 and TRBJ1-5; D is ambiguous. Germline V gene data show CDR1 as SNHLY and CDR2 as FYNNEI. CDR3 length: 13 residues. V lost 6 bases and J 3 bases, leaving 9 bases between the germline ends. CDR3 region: CASRGSYNQPQHF. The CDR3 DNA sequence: TGTGCCAGCAGAGGGTCTTACAATCAGCCCCAGCATTTT. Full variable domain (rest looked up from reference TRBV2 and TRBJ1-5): EPEVTQTPSHQVTQMGQEVILRCVPISNHLYFYWYRQILGQKVEFLVSFYNNEISEKSEIFDDQFSVERPDGSNFTLKIRSTKLEDSAMYFCASRGSYNQPQHFGDGTRLSIL.

CDR3 amino acids: CASSLRSGVGTDTQYF. CDR3 DNA: TGTGCCAGCAGCCTGCGTAGCGGGGTCGGCACAGATACGCAGTATTTT. The chain employs TRBV7-6 and TRBJ2-3; 8 bases match TRBD2. The J segment lost 1 base and the V segment lost 5 bases, leaving 8 bases of the junction unmatched. Germline V gene lookup returns CDR1 SGHVS and CDR2 FNYEAQ. The length of the CDR3 is 16 residues.